The clone carrying this TCR beta chain was found a few times. V shed 2 bases and J shed 3 bases, with 12 bases lying between them. There are 14 residues in the CDR3. Germline V gene sequence: CDR1 SGHNT, CDR2 YYREEE (reference sequence). The repertoire was sequenced with immunoSEQ multiplex PCR; TCRdb's copy has only in-frame clones and lacks some. The table lists about 150,000 clones, more than 85% of them singletons. The data stem from a study of T cell responses to AZD1222 COVID-19 vaccine. The source of this sequence is an adult who had recovered from COVID-19. This chain links TRBV5-4 with TRBJ2-7, with D tentatively TRBD2 (6 bases). The sequenced sample was peripheral blood, obtained after recovery from COVID-19. This chain's CDR3 is CASSFGTDGYEQYF. DNA of the CDR3: TGTGCCAGCAGCTTTGGGACTGATGGCTACGAGCAGTACTTC.